Below, 17 T cell receptor beta chains from the same sample are listed, as sequenced in a study of T-cell reconstitution after alpha-beta-depleted transplantation in children. The TCRbeta library incorporated unique molecular identifiers. TCRdb reanalysed the PCR reads using MiXCR and keeps one entry per CDR3 protein. Among about 260,000 distinct CDR3 sequences listed, roughly 8% were seen once. The sample was PBMCs, mostly from graft donor cells, taken 180 days after TCRalphabeta/CD19-depleted stem cell transplant. Receptors were obtained from a male patient between 5 and 17 years old who had a stem cell transplant for acute lymphoblastic leukemia, so the T cells may come from the graft donor.

In regard to this clonotype: Possible read error: a much larger clone is one base away. The J gene is TRBJ2-5, the V gene TRBV5-8; 10 bases are a match to TRBD1. J was trimmed by 4 bases and V by 2 bases; bases with no gene match: 8. This CDR3 is built from 16 residues. In germline, CDR1 is SGHTS, CDR2 YDEGEE. The CDR3 protein is CASSFRDRGCGETQYF. The DNA for the CDR3 is TGTGCCAGCAGCTTCCGGGACAGGGGATGCGGAGAGACCCAGTACTTC.

This clonotype has at least ten counts. J is TRBJ1-4 and V is TRBV7-9, with no clear D. V was cut by 1 base and J by 4 bases, with 7 bases left in between. The CDR3 contains 14 residues. CDR1 is SEHNR, CDR2 FQNEAQ, per germline (reference sequence). This CDR3 is CASSLGTDNEKLFF. The CDR3 region has the DNA TGTGCCAGCAGCTTAGGCACAGATAATGAAAAACTGTTTTTT.

This clonotype was recorded many times. This chain links TRBV4-2 with TRBJ2-4; weak D call: TRBD2 (6 bases). This CDR3 region has 15 residues. Looked up from germline, CDR1 is LGHNA and CDR2 is YNFKEQ. The V end was cut by 4 bases, the J end by 2 bases, with 12 bases between. The CDR3 bases are TGTGCCAGCAGCCCAGTGGGGGGAACCAAAAACATTCAGTACTTC. It is translated as CASSPVGGTKNIQYF.

This clonotype has more than one count but fewer than ten. The CDR3 loop reads CASSQPRARDGYTF. CDR3 nucleotide sequence: TGCGCCAGCAGTCAACCCAGGGCCAGGGATGGCTACACCTTC. The chain has TRBV23-1 and TRBJ1-2; TRBD1 might be the D (5 bases). TRBV23-1 is marked as an open reading frame, function uncertain. The CDR3 spans 14 residues. Trimming removed 2 bases from V and 6 bases from J, with 13 bases in between.

Details on this clonotype: This sequence may be a read error, since a much larger clone differs from it by one base. The rearrangement links TRBV9 to TRBJ2-1; D gene ambiguous. Per the germline V gene, CDR1 is SGDLS and CDR2 is YYNGEE. This CDR3 is 13 amino acids long. Here the CDR3 DNA reads TGTGCCAGCAGCCAACTATCCTACTATGAGCAGTTCTTC. It translates to CASSQLSYYEQFF.

The chain links TRBV7-2 to TRBJ2-3; perhaps D is TRBD1 or TRBD2 (5 bases each). V lost 1 base to trimming and J lost 6 bases, with 20 bases between them. The length of the CDR3 is 17 residues. Germline loops: CDR1 SGHTA, CDR2 FQGNSA. Here the CDR3 DNA reads TGTGCCAGCAGCTTAGTCCGGGACCGAACCCGCCGGGATACGCAGTATTTT. Translated, it gives CASSLVRDRTRRDTQYF.

There are many counts of this clonotype. The chain employs TRBV5-1 and TRBJ2-3, with no clear D. The CDR3 is 12 residues long. The germline CDR1 and CDR2 sequences are SGHRS and YFSETQ. Trimming cost V 4 bases and J 3 bases, with 6 bases left between them. The CDR3 protein is CASSAPTDTQYF. The CDR3 nucleotides are TGCGCCAGCAGCGCTCCTACAGATACGCAGTATTTT.

This clonotype was observed many times. This chain uses TRBV2 with TRBJ2-1, with D unresolved. This CDR3 is 15 amino acids long. The V end was cut by 7 bases, the J end by 0 bases, with 13 bases between. CDR1 is SNHLY and CDR2 is FYNNEI in the germline V gene. The chain's CDR3 is CASNPTPSSYNEQFF. The CDR3 DNA is TGTGCCAGCAACCCGACTCCGAGCTCCTACAATGAGCAGTTCTTC.

This clonotype was observed many times. This chain uses TRBV5-1 with TRBJ2-1, with D possibly TRBD1 on 6 matching bases. V lost 0 bases to trimming and J lost 1 base, with 14 bases between them. The CDR3 totals 17 residues. CDR1 is SGHRS and CDR2 is YFSETQ in the germline V gene. The CDR3 reads CASSLGWDTGSYNEQFF. CDR3 in DNA: TGCGCCAGCAGCTTGGGATGGGACACCGGATCCTACAATGAGCAGTTCTTC.

Concerning this clonotype: Just one base apart from a much larger clone, this may be a read error. The gene calls are TRBV2 and TRBJ2-2; D unclear. V was pared by 3 bases and J by 6 bases, with 14 bases between. There are 15 residues in the CDR3. Germline V gene data show CDR1 as SNHLY and CDR2 as FYNNEI. The CDR3 loop is CASSENKAGAGELFF. The CDR3 bases are TGTGCCAGCAGTGAGAACAAGGCAGGAGCCGGGGAGCTGTTTTTT.

This clonotype was recorded at least ten times. The gene calls are TRBV12-3 or TRBV12-4 and TRBJ2-7, with 12 nucleotides matching TRBD2. CDR3 size: 13 residues. The J segment lost 7 bases and the V segment lost 9 bases, leaving 7 bases of the junction unmatched. CDR3 protein: CASSSGGAREQYF. CDR3 DNA: TGTGCCAGTTCTAGCGGGGGGGCCCGGGAGCAGTACTTC.

In its sample, this clonotype was seen a few times. This chain joins TRBV5-4 and TRBJ1-4, with TRBD1 matching over 12 bases. J gave up 8 bases and V 0 bases, and 2 bases lay outside the gene matches. Germline CDR1 SGHNT, CDR2 YYREEE (reference sequence). The CDR3 has 15 residues. For the CDR3, the DNA is TGTGCCAGCAGCTTGGTTGGGACAGGGGGCGAAAAACTGTTTTTT. The encoded protein is CASSLVGTGGEKLFF.

This clonotype was picked up many times. The chain recombines TRBV12-3 or TRBV12-4 with TRBJ2-5; 7 bases align to TRBD1. The CDR3 is 15 residues long. J lost 4 bases, V lost 2 bases, and 7 bases had no gene match. This CDR3 is CASSLLPTGPETQYF. The CDR3 bases are TGTGCCAGCAGTTTATTACCGACAGGGCCAGAGACCCAGTACTTC.

In regard to this clonotype: A much more abundant neighbour one base away suggests this may be a read error. J is TRBJ1-2 and V is TRBV7-2; the match to TRBD1 covers 7 bases. The CDR3 totals 15 residues. The germline V gene has CDR1 SGHTA and CDR2 FQGNSA. J gave up 12 bases and V 1 base, and 14 bases lay outside the gene matches. CDR3 DNA: TGTGCCAGCAGCTTAGAACCTTCGACAGGGCTCGGCGACACCTTC. This gives the protein CASSLEPSTGLGDTF. Full variable domain (outside the CDR3, taken from reference TRBV7-2 and TRBJ1-2): GAGVSQSPSNKVTEKGKDVELRCDPISGHTALYWYRQSLGQGLEFLIYFQGNSAPDKSGLPSDRFSAERTGGSVSTLTIQRTQQEDSAVYLCASSLEPSTGLGDTFGSGTRLTVV.

In this sample, this clonotype turned up many times. The chain couples TRBV6-1 to TRBJ1-5, with a possible D match to TRBD1 (6 bases). The ends were cut back, 7 bases at V and 0 bases at J, with 10 bases in the middle. Germline loops: CDR1 MNHNS, CDR2 SASEGT. The CDR3 consists of 14 residues. The DNA for the CDR3 is TGTGCCAGCAAAGAACAGGGTAGCAATCAGCCCCAGCATTTT. It encodes CASKEQGSNQPQHF.

This clonotype has at least ten counts. The rearrangement links TRBV5-1 to TRBJ2-7; a weak D match, TRBD1 (5 bases). Per the germline V gene, CDR1 is SGHRS and CDR2 is YFSETQ. The CDR3 is 16 amino acids. Trimming shortened V by 4 bases and J by 6 bases, and 23 bases separated the two germline ends. The CDR3 DNA is TGCGCCAGCAGCCACCAGCCCGAGAGTAGGGGAAGCGAGCAGTACTTC. Residues: CASSHQPESRGSEQYF.

This clonotype showed up many times. The V gene is TRBV11-2, the J gene TRBJ1-1; perhaps TRBD1 as D (5 bases). CDR3 length: 15 amino acids. Trimming took off 2 bases at V and 0 bases at J, with 10 bases between the two ends. Germline assignment: CDR1 SGHAT and CDR2 FQNNGV. CDR3 in amino acids: CASSLRAGLNTEAFF. For the CDR3, the DNA is TGTGCCAGCAGCTTAAGGGCAGGGTTGAACACTGAAGCTTTCTTT.